This T cell receptor (beta chain) was recovered during a study of cytomegalovirus exposure and HLA in healthy donors. Turning to the study itself: The approximately 110 validation repertoires used a platform that matched the one used for the roughly 700 first-cohort repertoires, as a later analysis reported.

Among the 100 to 150 subjects of the validation cohort, separate from the approximately 700-subject first cohort, were the donors. Study results and caveats: TCR beta chains numbering approximately 150 were designated cytomegalovirus-associated. Subsequent analysis revealed that first-cohort TCR clusters tended to co-occur in the approximately 120 validation repertoires.

This CDR3 has 13 amino acids. From germline, CDR1 is ENHRY and CDR2 SYGVKD. The V end was cut by 4 bases, the J end by 6 bases, with 12 bases between. This table comes from immunoSEQ multiplex PCR, and its TCRdb copy is limited to in-frame clones, with some not included. The sample has some 88,000 clones, 95% to 97% seen once. A remark on this clone: The antigen is not known.

Sequenced input: PBMCs. The sequence came from a man aged 18-30 years in good health and CMV-seronegative. The V gene is TRBV10-3, the J gene TRBJ1-1; D might be TRBD1 (5 bases). The CDR3 bases are TGTGCCATCAGTGCTGACAGCCGGTCTGAAGCTTTCTTT. Amino acid sequence: CAISADSRSEAFF.